This TCR beta chain was documented in a study of identical twins. General study findings and limits: Researchers caution that invariant MAIT and iNKT cells could partly confound zero-insertion analyses.

Worth noting for this clonotype: Its target is not known.

After template switching added a universal primer site, the resulting cDNA carried unique molecular identifiers. Via MiXCR, TCRdb re-called the 5' RACE reads, giving one row per CDR3 protein. The table has hundreds of thousands of distinct CDR3 sequences, 18% seen once. V was pared by 0 bases and J by 0 bases, with 14 bases between. This CDR3 is 18 amino acids long. Germline V lookup: CDR1 MNHEY, CDR2 SVGAGI. A further study also used this sample, focusing on T cells expressing NK-cell markers.

Sequencing was done on a sample of PBMCs. The clonotype originates from a woman between 18 and 29 years old in good health. V gene TRBV6-5 combines with J gene TRBJ2-2; the D is unclear. In nucleotides, the CDR3 is TGTGCCAGCAGTTACTCGAGTCGGGCCGCCGCGAACACCGGGGAGCTGTTTTTT. This translates into CASSYSSRAAANTGELFF.